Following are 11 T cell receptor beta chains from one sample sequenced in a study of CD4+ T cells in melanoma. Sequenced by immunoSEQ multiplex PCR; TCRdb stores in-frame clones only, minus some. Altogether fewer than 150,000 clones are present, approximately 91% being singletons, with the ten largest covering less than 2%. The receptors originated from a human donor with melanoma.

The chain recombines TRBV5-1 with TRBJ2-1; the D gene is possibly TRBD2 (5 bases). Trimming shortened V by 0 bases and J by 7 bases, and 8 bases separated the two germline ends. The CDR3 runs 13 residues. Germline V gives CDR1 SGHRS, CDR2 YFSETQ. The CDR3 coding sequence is TGCGCCAGCAGCTTGGAGGGCGGGAATGAGCAGTTCTTC. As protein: CASSLEGGNEQFF.

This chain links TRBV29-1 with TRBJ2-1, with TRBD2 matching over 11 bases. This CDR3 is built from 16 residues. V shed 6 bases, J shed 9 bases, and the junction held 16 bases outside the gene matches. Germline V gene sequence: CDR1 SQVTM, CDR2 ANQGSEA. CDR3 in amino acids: CSVRRPGLAVGGEQFF. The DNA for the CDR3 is TGCAGCGTCCGGCGGCCGGGACTAGCGGTTGGTGGTGAGCAGTTCTTC.

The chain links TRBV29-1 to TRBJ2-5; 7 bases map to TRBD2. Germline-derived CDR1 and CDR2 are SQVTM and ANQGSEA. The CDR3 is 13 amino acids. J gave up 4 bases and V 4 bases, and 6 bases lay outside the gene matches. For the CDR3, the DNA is TGCAGCGTTGCCCTCGCGGGGGTAGAGACCCAGTACTTC. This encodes CSVALAGVETQYF.

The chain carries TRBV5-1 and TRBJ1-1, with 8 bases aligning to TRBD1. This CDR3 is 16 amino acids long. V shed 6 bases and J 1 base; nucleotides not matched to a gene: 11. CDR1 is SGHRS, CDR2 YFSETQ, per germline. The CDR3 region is CASTSLSGTGNTEAFF. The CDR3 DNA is TGCGCCAGCACCTCCCTGTCTGGGACAGGGAACACTGAAGCTTTCTTT.

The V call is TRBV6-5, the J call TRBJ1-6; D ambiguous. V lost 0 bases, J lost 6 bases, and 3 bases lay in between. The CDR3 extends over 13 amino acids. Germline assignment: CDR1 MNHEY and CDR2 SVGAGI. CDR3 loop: CASSYSSNSPLHF. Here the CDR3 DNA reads TGTGCCAGCAGTTACTCGTCTAATTCACCCCTCCACTTT.

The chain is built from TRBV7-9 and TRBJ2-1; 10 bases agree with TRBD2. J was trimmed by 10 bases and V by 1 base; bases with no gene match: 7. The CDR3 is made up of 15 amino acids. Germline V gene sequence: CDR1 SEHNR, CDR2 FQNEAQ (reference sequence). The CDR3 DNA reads TGTGCCAGCAGCTTAGACTGGACTAGCGGAGTGGAGCAGTTCTTC. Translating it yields CASSLDWTSGVEQFF.

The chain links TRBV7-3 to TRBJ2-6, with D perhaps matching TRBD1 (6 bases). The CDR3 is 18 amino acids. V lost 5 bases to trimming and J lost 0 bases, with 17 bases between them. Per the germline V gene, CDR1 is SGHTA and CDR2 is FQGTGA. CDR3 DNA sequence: TGTGCCAGCAGCCCTAGAGGACAGAGCTTCTCTGGGGCCAACGTCCTGACTTTC. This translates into CASSPRGQSFSGANVLTF.

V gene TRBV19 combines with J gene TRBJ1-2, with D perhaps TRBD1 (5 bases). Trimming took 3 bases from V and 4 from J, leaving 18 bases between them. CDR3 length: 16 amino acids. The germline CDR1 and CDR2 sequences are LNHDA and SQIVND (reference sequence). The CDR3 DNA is TGTGCCAGTAGTATTCTCGCGGCAGGGTTGCGCTATGGCTACACCTTC. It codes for CASSILAAGLRYGYTF.

Here the CDR3 DNA reads TGTGCCAGTAGTATCGGGGCAGGGGGTCTTTCACCCCTCCACTTT. It encodes CASSIGAGGLSPLHF. The V and J genes are TRBV19 and TRBJ1-6; 7 positions agree with TRBD1. V was pared by 3 bases and J by 9 bases, with 8 bases of the junction left unmatched. The CDR3 length is 15 residues. Germline CDR1 is LNHDA and CDR2 is SQIVND (reference sequence).

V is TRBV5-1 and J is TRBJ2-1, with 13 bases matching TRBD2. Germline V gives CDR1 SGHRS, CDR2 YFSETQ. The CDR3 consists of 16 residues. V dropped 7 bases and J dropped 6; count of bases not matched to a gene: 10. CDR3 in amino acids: CASGPLLAGGGNEQFF. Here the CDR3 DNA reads TGCGCCAGCGGACCTCTACTAGCGGGGGGGGGCAATGAGCAGTTCTTC. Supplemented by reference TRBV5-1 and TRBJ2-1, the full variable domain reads KAGVTQTPRYLIKTRGQQVTLSCSPISGHRSVSWYQQTPGQGLQFLFEYFSETQRNKGNFPGRFSGRQFSNSRSEMNVSTLELGDSALYLCASGPLLAGGGNEQFFGPGTRLTVL.

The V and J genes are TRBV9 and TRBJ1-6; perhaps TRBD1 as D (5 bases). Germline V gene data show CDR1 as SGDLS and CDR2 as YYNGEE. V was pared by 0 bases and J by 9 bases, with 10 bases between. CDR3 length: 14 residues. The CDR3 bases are TGTGCCAGCAGCGTAGGACACCAGGGTTCACCCCTCCACTTT. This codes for CASSVGHQGSPLHF.